The present entry profiles one T cell receptor beta chain with its context. Treatment in this sample: preoperative locoregional IRX-2 cytokine immunotherapy. Using immunoSEQ multiplex PCR, the repertoire was profiled, and TCRdb retains in-frame clones only, with some absent. The data show about 45,000 clones, with roughly 77% seen just once and approximately 1% held by the top ten. This record comes from a study of preoperative IRX-2 immunotherapy in early breast cancer. This sample comprised tumor tissue, obtained after IRX-2 immunotherapy. This clonotype originated in a human donor with breast cancer.

The DNA of the CDR3 is TGTGCCAGCACCCAACGCAGGGGGGGCAATGAGCAGTTCTTC. Residues: CASTQRRGGNEQFF. V gene TRBV6-8 combines with J gene TRBJ2-1, with D perhaps being TRBD1 or TRBD2 (7 bases each). Germline V gives CDR1 MNHGY, CDR2 SAAAGT. The CDR3 length is 14 residues. Trimming pared 7 bases from V and 6 bases from J, leaving 16 bases between.